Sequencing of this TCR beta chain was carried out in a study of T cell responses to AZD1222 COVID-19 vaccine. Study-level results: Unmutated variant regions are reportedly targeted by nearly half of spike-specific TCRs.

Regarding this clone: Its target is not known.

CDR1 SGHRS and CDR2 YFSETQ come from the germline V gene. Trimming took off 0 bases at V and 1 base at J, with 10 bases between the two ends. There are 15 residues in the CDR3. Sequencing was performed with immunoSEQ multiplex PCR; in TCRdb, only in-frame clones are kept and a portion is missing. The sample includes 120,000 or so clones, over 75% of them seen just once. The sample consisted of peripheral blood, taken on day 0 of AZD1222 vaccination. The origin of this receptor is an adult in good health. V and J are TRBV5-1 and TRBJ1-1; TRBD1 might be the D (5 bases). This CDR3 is CASSLAGQTNTEAFF. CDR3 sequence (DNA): TGCGCCAGCAGCTTGGCAGGACAAACGAACACTGAAGCTTTCTTT.